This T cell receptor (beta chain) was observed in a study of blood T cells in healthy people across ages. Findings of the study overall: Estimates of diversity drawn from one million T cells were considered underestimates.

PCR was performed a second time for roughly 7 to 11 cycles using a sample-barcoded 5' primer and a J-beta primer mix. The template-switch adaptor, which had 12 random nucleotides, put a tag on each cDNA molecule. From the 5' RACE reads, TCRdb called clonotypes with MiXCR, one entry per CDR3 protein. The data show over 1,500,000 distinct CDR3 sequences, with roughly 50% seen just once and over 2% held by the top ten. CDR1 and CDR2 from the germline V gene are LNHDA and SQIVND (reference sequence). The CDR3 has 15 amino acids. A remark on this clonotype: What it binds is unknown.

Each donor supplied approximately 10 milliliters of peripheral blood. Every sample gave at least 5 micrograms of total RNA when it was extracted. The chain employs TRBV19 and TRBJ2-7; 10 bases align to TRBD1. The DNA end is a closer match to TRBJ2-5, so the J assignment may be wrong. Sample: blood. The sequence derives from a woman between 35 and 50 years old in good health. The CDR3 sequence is CASSIDGTGEQTQYF. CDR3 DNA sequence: TGTGCCAGTAGTATAGATGGGACAGGGGAACAGACCCAGTACTTC.